These 18 T cell receptor beta chains were sequenced from one sample in a study of cytomegalovirus exposure and HLA in healthy donors (dated by TCRdb to 2016 to 2017). The method was the immunoSEQ multiplex PCR assay. A mixture of 60 forward primers for TCR Vbeta segments and 13 reverse primers for TCR Jbeta segments was used in the multiplex PCR. TCRdb obtained this table from immuneACCESS and retained in-frame rearrangements with V and J assigned. These tables miss some clones; where compared with another copy, unresolved V genes account for less than half of the shortfall, and the remainder is unexplained. The sample contains fewer than 150,000 clones, around 79% of them found a single time. The ten most abundant clones make up about 6.8% of the sample. Sample: PBMCs. All receptors derive from a man aged 40-49 years in good health and CMV-seropositive.

V and J are TRBV5-5 and TRBJ1-1, with TRBD1 matching over 9 bases. V was pared by 0 bases and J by 5 bases, with 5 bases of the junction left unmatched. Germline V lookup: CDR1 SGHKS, CDR2 YYEKEE (reference sequence). The CDR3 covers 15 residues. The chain's CDR3 is CASSLEGQGWTEAFF. Written as DNA, the CDR3 is TGTGCCAGCAGCTTGGAAGGACAGGGGTGGACTGAAGCTTTCTTT.

This clone was counted a single time. V usage is TRBV7-9 and J usage is TRBJ2-7; 8 bases match TRBD1. J was trimmed by 3 bases and V by 5 bases; bases with no gene match: 3. The germline CDR1 and CDR2 sequences are SEHNR and FQNEAQ (reference sequence). The CDR3 runs 13 residues. CDR3 protein: CASSPGQVYEQYF. DNA for the CDR3: TGTGCCAGCAGCCCGGGACAGGTCTACGAGCAGTACTTC.

The J gene is TRBJ2-3, the V gene TRBV4-1, with a tentative D call TRBD1 (6 bases). With 3 bases removed from V and 0 bases from J, the gap between germline ends came to 22 bases. Germline assignment: CDR1 MGHRA and CDR2 YSYEKL. The CDR3 is 19 residues long. Here the CDR3 reads CASSHGAGVTGPSTDTQYF. In DNA, the CDR3 is TGCGCCAGCAGCCATGGGGCAGGGGTGACGGGGCCTAGCACAGATACGCAGTATTTT.

V gene TRBV19 combines with J gene TRBJ1-5, with a tentative D call TRBD1 (6 bases). CDR3 size: 17 residues. Germline lookup yields CDR1 LNHDA and CDR2 SQIVND (reference sequence). Trimming pared 8 bases from V and 3 bases from J, leaving 23 bases between. In nucleotides, the CDR3 is TGTGCCAGTCTACAGGGACAAAAAGGAAGCCCCAATCAGCCCCAGCATTTT. Protein product: CASLQGQKGSPNQPQHF.

In DNA, the CDR3 is TGTGCCAGCAGCTCCCCGGGAACGCACAATGAGCAGTTCTTC. Residues: CASSSPGTHNEQFF. This chain connects TRBV7-3 to TRBJ2-1; D possibly corresponds to TRBD2 (5 bases). CDR3 length: 14 residues. The germline gives CDR1 SGHTA, CDR2 FQGTGA. Trimming pared 4 bases from V and 5 bases from J, leaving 12 bases between.

The chain carries TRBV29-1 and TRBJ1-2, with D possibly TRBD1 on 5 matching bases. V lost 3 bases to trimming and J lost 14 bases, with 13 bases between them. CDR1 and CDR2 (germline): SQVTM, ANQGSEA. CDR3 length equals 10 residues. In nucleotides, the CDR3 is TGCAGCGTTGACACGCAGGGAAGTACCTTC. Amino acid sequence: CSVDTQGSTF. Variable domain in full (rest from reference TRBV29-1 and TRBJ1-2): SAVISQKPSRDICQRGTSLTIQCQVDSQVTMMFWYRQQPGQSLTLIATANQGSEATYESGFVIDKFPISRPNLTFSTLTVSNMSPEDSSIYLCSVDTQGSTFGSGTRLTVV.

The chain employs TRBV16 and TRBJ2-7; tentative D call: TRBD2 (6 bases). CDR1 is KGHSY and CDR2 is FQNENV in the germline V gene. V lost 2 bases to trimming and J lost 2 bases, with 13 bases between them. This CDR3 spans 15 amino acids. DNA for the CDR3: TGTGCCAGCAGCCAAGGGGACTTATCGGCCTACGAGCAGTACTTC. Encoded protein: CASSQGDLSAYEQYF.

The chain is built from TRBV29-1 and TRBJ1-1, with a possible D match to TRBD1 (6 bases). The CDR3 length is 13 residues. Germline V gene lookup returns CDR1 SQVTM and CDR2 ANQGSEA. V lost 7 bases, J lost 0 bases, and 12 bases lay in between. The CDR3 DNA reads as TGCAGCGCACGTGGACAGTTGAACACTGAAGCTTTCTTT. This encodes CSARGQLNTEAFF.

The V call is TRBV10-3, the J call TRBJ2-2, with D possibly TRBD1 on 5 matching bases. Germline CDR1 reads ENHRY; CDR2 reads SYGVKD. CDR3 length: 15 residues. Trimming pared 11 bases from V and 1 base from J, leaving 17 bases between. CDR3 sequence (DNA): TGTGCCGCCGGGTCAGGGCAGATGAACACCGGGGAGCTGTTTTTT. Protein sequence: CAAGSGQMNTGELFF.

This chain connects TRBV4-2 to TRBJ2-2; D gene unclear. The CDR3 is 14 amino acids. Trimming removed 4 bases at V and 1 base at J, with 7 bases between. The germline V gene has CDR1 LGHNA and CDR2 YNFKEQ. The CDR3 nucleotides are TGTGCCAGCAGCCCGAATAGGAACACCGGGGAGCTGTTTTTT. It yields the protein CASSPNRNTGELFF.

The chain links TRBV6-5 to TRBJ1-1; a weak D match, TRBD1 (6 bases). V was trimmed by 5 bases and J by 6 bases, leaving 16 bases between them. CDR3 length: 14 amino acids. Per the germline V gene, CDR1 is MNHEY and CDR2 is SVGAGI. CDR3 sequence: CASSQPGRGAEAFF. CDR3 DNA sequence: TGTGCCAGCAGTCAACCGGGCAGGGGTGCTGAAGCTTTCTTT.

About this clone: The sample contains more than one DNA sequence encoding this CDR3. The chain carries TRBV5-1 and TRBJ1-2, with D unclear. Germline CDR1 is SGHRS and CDR2 is YFSETQ. The CDR3 totals 12 residues. V lost 0 bases to trimming and J lost 6 bases, with 6 bases between them. CDR3 nucleotides: TGCGCCAGCAGCTTGGATAGAGATGGCTACACCTTC. This sequence encodes CASSLDRDGYTF.

J is TRBJ2-7 and V is TRBV7-6, with 9 bases lining up with TRBD1. The V and J ends lost 4 bases and 3 bases, in that order; junction bases with no gene match: 7. The germline V gene has CDR1 SGHVS and CDR2 FNYEAQ. The CDR3 is made up of 15 amino acids. CDR3 DNA sequence: TGTGCCAGCAGCTCCTATTCGACAGGGGGCTACGAGCAGTACTTC. This sequence encodes CASSSYSTGGYEQYF. Full variable domain (remainder filled in from reference TRBV7-6 and TRBJ2-7): GAGVSQSPRYKVTKRGQDVALRCDPISGHVSLYWYRQALGQGPEFLTYFNYEAQQDKSGLPNDRFSAERPEGSISTLTIQRTEQRDSAMYRCASSSYSTGGYEQYFGPGTRLTVT.

V usage is TRBV6-1 and J usage is TRBJ2-1; the D is unclear. Trimming stripped 9 bases from V and 0 bases from J, with 12 bases between. CDR1 is MNHNS and CDR2 is SASEGT in the germline V gene. CDR3 size: 14 residues. The chain's CDR3 is CASDLVSSYNEQFF. The CDR3 DNA sequence: TGTGCCAGTGATCTGGTCAGCTCCTACAATGAGCAGTTCTTC.

The gene calls are TRBV6-1 and TRBJ2-5, with 9 nucleotides matching TRBD1. With 3 bases clipped from V and 3 bases from J, the junction kept 5 bases outside the gene matches. The CDR3 runs to 15 residues. Germline CDR1 MNHNS, CDR2 SASEGT. CDR3 sequence: CASSDPGTGKETQYF. Here the CDR3 DNA reads TGTGCCAGCAGTGATCCCGGGACAGGGAAAGAGACCCAGTACTTC.

This clone was recorded only once. V and J are TRBV27 and TRBJ2-7; 7 bases fit TRBD2. Germline assignment: CDR1 MNHEY and CDR2 SMNVEV (reference sequence). This CDR3 region has 16 residues. J gave up 3 bases and V 0 bases, and 8 bases lay outside the gene matches. In DNA form, the CDR3 reads TGTGCCAGCAGTTTATCTATGGGAGGGAATCGCTACGAGCAGTACTTC. This translates into CASSLSMGGNRYEQYF.

This clone has only a few counts. The genes are TRBV5-1 and TRBJ2-2, with 13 bases matching TRBD2. The CDR3 covers 21 residues. V trimming: 0 bases; J trimming: 3 bases; junction bases outside the gene matches: 14. Germline V gene sequence: CDR1 SGHRS, CDR2 YFSETQ. CDR3 DNA sequence: TGCGCCAGCAGCTTGGAAGGACTAGCGGGAGATATAAGCGGGGACACCGGGGAGCTGTTTTTT. Translating gives CASSLEGLAGDISGDTGELFF.

The chain is built from TRBV5-6 and TRBJ2-1; 9 bases fit TRBD2. Germline CDR1 reads SGHDT; CDR2 reads YYEEEE. The trim removed 3 bases at V and 6 bases at J, leaving 13 bases unmatched. The length of the CDR3 is 17 residues. CDR3 DNA sequence: TGTGCCAGCAGCTATCCCCAGCGCGGGAGGGACGGCAATGAGCAGTTCTTC. This sequence encodes CASSYPQRGRDGNEQFF.